The 3 T cell receptor beta chains listed next were all sequenced from one sample in a study of T cell responses to AZD1222 COVID-19 vaccine. TCRdb's table, derived via immunoSEQ multiplex PCR, lists solely in-frame clones and lacks some. The table records some 80,000 clones, 88% of them present only once. Sample: peripheral blood, taken 28 days after the second dose of the MenACWY control vaccine. The receptors come from an adult who received the MenACWY meningococcal vaccine as a control.

This clone was detected only once. This sequence joins TRBV4-2 and TRBJ1-2, with unresolved D. Germline lookup yields CDR1 LGHNA and CDR2 YNFKEQ. Trimming removed 1 base at V and 8 bases at J, with 14 bases between. This CDR3 comprises 14 residues. DNA of the CDR3: TGTGCCAGCAGCCAAGTTTCAGAGTTGAACGGCTACACCTTC. Protein: CASSQVSELNGYTF.

The genes are TRBV6-2 or TRBV6-3 and TRBJ1-5; weak D call: TRBD1 (6 bases). V lost 5 bases and J 3 bases, leaving 11 bases between the germline ends. In germline, CDR1 is MNHEY, CDR2 SVGEGT. The CDR3 has 14 residues. The CDR3 reads CASSIGQSNQPQHF. The CDR3 region has the DNA TGTGCCAGCAGTATCGGACAGTCCAATCAGCCCCAGCATTTT.

The J gene is TRBJ1-1, the V gene TRBV6-6; D gene uncertain. V was pared by 6 bases and J by 14 bases, with 10 bases between. Looked up from germline, CDR1 is MNHNY and CDR2 is SVGAGI (reference sequence). This CDR3 has 9 residues. The CDR3 DNA sequence: TGTGCCAGCAGCTCGACCCCCTTCTTT. Protein: CASSSTPFF.